These 32 T cell receptor beta chains originate from one sample sequenced in a study of blood T cell repertoires in COVID-19. This table comes from immunoSEQ multiplex PCR, and its TCRdb copy is limited to in-frame clones, with some not included. The sample gives 95,000 to 110,000 clones, under 95% of which show up once; less than 1.5% is in the top ten. Sequencing used peripheral blood. These receptors all stem from a woman under 40 with acute or convalescent COVID-19.

This clone was seen a few times. The chain joins TRBV6-2 or TRBV6-3 to TRBJ2-1, with a weak D call TRBD2 (5 bases). V lost 0 bases and J 1 base, leaving 10 bases between the germline ends. CDR3 size: 16 residues. In germline, CDR1 is MNHEY, CDR2 SVGEGT. The CDR3, as DNA: TGTGCCAGCAGTTACTCGTTACCGGGGTCCTACAATGAGCAGTTCTTC. It codes for CASSYSLPGSYNEQFF.

This chain uses TRBV4-3 with TRBJ2-3; D may be TRBD1 (5 bases). The CDR3 spans 17 residues. Germline assignment: CDR1 LGHNA and CDR2 YSLEER. Deletions cut 1 base from V and 2 bases from J, with 16 bases between. CDR3 protein: CASSQGGREPYTDTQYF. The CDR3, as DNA: TGCGCCAGCAGCCAAGGGGGCAGGGAACCTTACACAGATACGCAGTATTTT.

This sequence joins TRBV9 and TRBJ1-1; 8 nucleotides line up with TRBD1. This CDR3 has 13 amino acids. The germline V gene has CDR1 SGDLS and CDR2 YYNGEE. After removal of 2 bases from V and 7 bases from J, the junction contained 4 bases not matched to a gene. CDR3 sequence (DNA): TGTGCCAGCAGCGTTGGGACAGGAAGTGAAGCTTTCTTT. This codes for CASSVGTGSEAFF.

V usage is TRBV7-8 and J usage is TRBJ2-3; 8 nucleotides line up with TRBD1. This CDR3 is built from 17 residues. Germline-derived CDR1 and CDR2 are SGHVS and FQNEAQ. V lost 4 bases and J lost 0; bases outside the gene matches: 9. CDR3 sequence (DNA): TGTGCCAGCAGCTCCCCGGACAGGGCCACTAGCACAGATACGCAGTATTTT. Translating gives CASSSPDRATSTDTQYF.

The chain combines TRBV5-1 with TRBJ1-4, with D possibly matching TRBD1 (5 bases). Germline lookup yields CDR1 SGHRS and CDR2 YFSETQ. CDR3 length equals 16 residues. With 0 bases removed from V and 0 bases from J, the gap between germline ends came to 9 bases. Here the CDR3 DNA reads TGCGCCAGCAGCTTGGGCGGGGGGACAACTAATGAAAAACTGTTTTTT. Amino acids: CASSLGGGTTNEKLFF.

The V and J genes are TRBV28 and TRBJ1-2; 9 nucleotides line up with TRBD1. J was trimmed by 4 bases and V by 7 bases; bases with no gene match: 10. Germline loops: CDR1 MDHEN, CDR2 SYDVKM. The CDR3 spans 15 residues. The CDR3 bases are TGTGCCAGCACTCTCCCGGGACAGGGATCCTATGGCTACACCTTC. It yields the protein CASTLPGQGSYGYTF.

The V gene is TRBV7-3, the J gene TRBJ2-7; TRBD2 aligns across 16 bases. V was pared by 7 bases and J by 2 bases, with 14 bases of the junction left unmatched. The germline V gene encodes CDR1 SGHTA and CDR2 FQGTGA. This CDR3 has 19 amino acids. The CDR3 protein is CASTPEKGLAGGPTYEQYF. The CDR3 DNA sequence: TGTGCCAGCACACCGGAAAAGGGACTAGCGGGGGGGCCGACCTACGAGCAGTACTTC.

DNA of the CDR3: TGTGCCAGCAGGCTACTAGCAGGGGAGCAGTACTTC. Its protein is CASRLLAGEQYF. The chain employs TRBV2 and TRBJ2-7; TRBD2 might be the D (6 bases). Trimming shortened V by 6 bases and J by 7 bases, and 13 bases separated the two germline ends. The CDR3 sequence is 12 residues long. The germline CDR1 and CDR2 sequences are SNHLY and FYNNEI.

This clone was detected once. The chain recombines TRBV9 with TRBJ2-1; 9 bases match TRBD1. This CDR3 has 15 amino acids. V dropped 5 bases and J dropped 5; count of bases not matched to a gene: 8. Germline assignment: CDR1 SGDLS and CDR2 YYNGEE. This CDR3 is CASRKGQGDHNEQFF. In DNA form, the CDR3 reads TGTGCCAGCAGGAAGGGACAGGGCGACCACAATGAGCAGTTCTTC. Looking up the rest from reference TRBV9 and TRBJ2-1 gives the full variable domain: DSGVTQTPKHLITATGQRVTLRCSPRSGDLSVYWYQQSLDQGLQFLIQYYNGEERAKGNILERFSAQQFPDLHSELNLSSLELGDSALYFCASRKGQGDHNEQFFGPGTRLTVL.

This clone was observed a handful of times. The chain is built from TRBV28 and TRBJ1-3; D perhaps matches TRBD1 (6 bases). The CDR3 covers 16 residues. V was shortened by 5 bases and J by 2 bases, with 16 bases between the two germline ends. Germline V gene sequence: CDR1 MDHEN, CDR2 SYDVKM. The chain's CDR3 is CASSHRGQSPGNTIYF. The DNA for the CDR3 is TGTGCCAGCAGTCACCGCGGACAGTCACCTGGAAACACCATATATTTT.

The chain combines TRBV10-3 with TRBJ2-2; TRBD1 agrees at 8 bases. CDR3 length: 13 amino acids. V dropped 8 bases and J dropped 5; count of bases not matched to a gene: 4. Germline V gives CDR1 ENHRY, CDR2 SYGVKD. Written as DNA, the CDR3 is TGTGCCATCCGGAGACAGGGGACCGGGGAGCTGTTTTTT. Translated, it gives CAIRRQGTGELFF.

This clone came up a few times. The V and J genes are TRBV6-5 and TRBJ2-1, with D possibly matching TRBD1 (5 bases). Per germline, CDR1 MNHEY and CDR2 SVGAGI. The CDR3 is 13 amino acids. The germline V and J ends were trimmed by 5 bases and 15 bases, with 20 bases remaining between them. The CDR3: CASSHMGQGNVFF. For the CDR3, the DNA is TGTGCCAGCAGTCATATGGGGCAGGGAAATGTGTTCTTC.

This chain links TRBV7-9 with TRBJ1-2; 9 bases agree with TRBD1. Germline lookup yields CDR1 SEHNR and CDR2 FQNEAQ (reference sequence). V shed 5 bases and J 4 bases; nucleotides not matched to a gene: 8. This CDR3 is 15 amino acids long. In nucleotides, the CDR3 is TGTGCCAGCAGCCCCCGGACAGGGGAAAGCTATGGCTACACCTTC. It translates to CASSPRTGESYGYTF.

The chain joins TRBV10-3 to TRBJ1-2, with a possible D match to TRBD1 (6 bases). CDR3 length equals 16 residues. V dropped 0 bases and J dropped 0 bases, with 11 bases sitting between them. Germline CDR1 ENHRY, CDR2 SYGVKD. In nucleotides, the CDR3 is TGTGCCATCAGTGAGTCGATGGGGGCGTCTAACTATGGCTACACCTTC. Its protein is CAISESMGASNYGYTF.

This clone was observed a few times. This rearrangement joins TRBV12-2 to TRBJ1-2; the table's D call TRBD1 went unverified against the DNA. TRBV12-2 is shown as a pseudogene. The CDR3 sequence is 14 residues long. The CDR3 nucleotides are TGTGCAAGTCGGCGCGAGCACAGGGGATATGGCTACACCTTC. It specifies CASRREHRGYGYTF.

In this sample, this clone turned up once. The chain uses TRBV11-3 and TRBJ1-2; maybe TRBD1 (6 bases). The germline gives CDR1 SGHNT, CDR2 YENEEA. Trimming took 3 bases from V and 7 from J, leaving 15 bases between them. This CDR3 is built from 14 residues. The CDR3 region is CASSFLSGDGGYTF. The CDR3 DNA is TGTGCCAGCAGCTTTCTATCAGGGGACGGTGGCTACACCTTC. The whole variable domain, filled in from reference TRBV11-3 and TRBJ1-2, reads EAGVVQSPRYKIIEKKQPVAFWCNPISGHNTLYWYLQNLGQGPELLIRYENEEAVDDSQLPKDRFSAERLKGVDSTLKIQPAELGDSAVYLCASSFLSGDGGYTFGSGTRLTVV.

This rearrangement joins TRBV28 to TRBJ2-1; TRBD1 aligns across 7 bases. CDR3 size: 11 residues. From germline, CDR1 is MDHEN and CDR2 SYDVKM. V gave up 10 bases and J gave up 9 bases; unmatched junction bases: 6. CDR3 protein: CATRDSAEQFF. CDR3 in DNA: TGTGCCACCCGGGACAGCGCTGAGCAGTTCTTC.

This clone showed up just once. The chain links TRBV10-2 to TRBJ1-1; D ambiguous. The V gene lost 6 bases and the J gene lost 7 bases, with 18 bases spanning the gap. Germline V gene data show CDR1 as WSHSY and CDR2 as SAAADI. The CDR3 has 14 amino acids. The CDR3 loop is CASRELLGRGEAFF. The CDR3 nucleotides read TGCGCCAGCAGGGAATTACTAGGGAGAGGTGAAGCTTTCTTT.

The chain couples TRBV9 to TRBJ2-1; 9 bases agree with TRBD2. Trimming took 4 bases from V and 11 from J; bases not matched to a gene: 13. Germline CDR1 is SGDLS and CDR2 is YYNGEE. This CDR3 has 15 amino acids. Here the CDR3 reads CASSPPGLAGGKQFF. CDR3 nucleotide sequence: TGTGCCAGCAGCCCCCCGGGACTAGCCGGGGGGAAGCAGTTCTTC.

V gene TRBV4-1 combines with J gene TRBJ2-5; 10 nucleotides align to TRBD2. V was pared by 0 bases and J by 1 base, with 5 bases of the junction left unmatched. CDR1 is MGHRA, CDR2 YSYEKL, per germline. This CDR3 has 17 amino acids. The CDR3 sequence: CASSQDGAGGTQETQYF. The CDR3 nucleotides are TGCGCCAGCAGCCAAGACGGAGCGGGAGGGACCCAAGAGACCCAGTACTTC.

The CDR3 nucleotides are TGTGCCAGCACCTCACTTAGGAGGGGCAAAGGTTCACCCCTCCACTTT. Translation: CASTSLRRGKGSPLHF. This chain links TRBV27 with TRBJ1-6; D is perhaps TRBD1 (5 bases). The germline V and J ends were trimmed by 7 bases and 9 bases, with 22 bases remaining between them. This CDR3 spans 16 amino acids. CDR1 and CDR2 (germline): MNHEY, SMNVEV (reference sequence).

The J gene is TRBJ2-1, the V gene TRBV18; TRBD2 aligns across 7 bases. The CDR3 contains 16 residues. Looked up from germline, CDR1 is KGHSH and CDR2 is LQKENI. V lost 2 bases to trimming and J lost 0 bases; unmatched junction nucleotides: 4. The CDR3 protein is CASSPGTTFSYNEQFF. The DNA for the CDR3 is TGTGCCAGCTCACCAGGGACTACCTTCTCCTACAATGAGCAGTTCTTC.

The rearrangement links TRBV7-9 to TRBJ1-1; D gene uncertain. Germline V gene sequence: CDR1 SEHNR, CDR2 FQNEAQ (reference sequence). This CDR3 comprises 16 residues. V was cut by 5 bases and J by 5 bases, with 21 bases left in between. CDR3 DNA: TGTGCCAGCAGCCCTAGGAAACAAATCACGAGGACTGAAGCTTTCTTT. Translated, it gives CASSPRKQITRTEAFF.

V usage is TRBV2 and J usage is TRBJ1-2; no clear D gene. Trimming removed 5 bases at V and 3 bases at J, with 22 bases between. CDR1 is SNHLY, CDR2 FYNNEI, per germline. The CDR3 extends over 17 amino acids. This CDR3 reads CASSSLDGGLSYYGYTF. The DNA of the CDR3 is TGTGCCAGCAGTTCTCTTGACGGAGGGTTGAGCTACTATGGCTACACCTTC.

CDR3 nucleotide sequence: TGTGCCAGCAGCAACCAGCGGACAGTGGGCGGGGGGGAGCTGTTTTTT. This codes for CASSNQRTVGGGELFF. V gene TRBV7-6 combines with J gene TRBJ2-2, with D perhaps TRBD1 (6 bases). The germline V and J ends were trimmed by 5 bases and 8 bases, with 21 bases remaining between them. Germline values: CDR1 SGHVS, CDR2 FNYEAQ. The CDR3 contains 16 residues.

V usage is TRBV12-3 or TRBV12-4 and J usage is TRBJ1-1; a weak D match, TRBD1 (5 bases). With 5 bases removed from V and 4 bases from J, the gap between germline ends came to 11 bases. The CDR3 sequence is 13 residues long. CDR3 region: CASSLGAITEAFF. DNA of the CDR3: TGTGCCAGCAGTCTTGGGGCCATCACTGAAGCTTTCTTT.

This sequence joins TRBV5-1 and TRBJ2-7, with TRBD1 as a possible D gene (6 bases). CDR3 length: 12 amino acids. With 7 bases removed from V and 2 bases from J, the gap between germline ends came to 10 bases. Germline V gene sequence: CDR1 SGHRS, CDR2 YFSETQ. The CDR3 bases are TGCGCCAGCTACAGGGATCCCTACGAGCAGTACTTC. Amino acid sequence: CASYRDPYEQYF.

The rearrangement joins TRBV9 to TRBJ2-1; 8 bases fit TRBD2. The CDR3 runs to 15 residues. Germline V gives CDR1 SGDLS, CDR2 YYNGEE. V was clipped by 4 bases and J by 2 bases; unmatched bases: 5. CDR3 coding DNA: TGTGCCAGCAGCACACTACTAGCGGCCTACAATGAGCAGTTCTTC. Encoded protein: CASSTLLAAYNEQFF.

The rearrangement links TRBV7-8 to TRBJ1-2, with D unresolved. Germline CDR1 is SGHVS and CDR2 is FQNEAQ. The germline V and J ends were trimmed by 1 base and 0 bases, with 6 bases remaining between them. The CDR3 is 14 amino acids. CDR3 nucleotides: TGTGCCAGCAGCTTAGGGTCGGCTAACTATGGCTACACCTTC. Its translation is CASSLGSANYGYTF.

The rearrangement links TRBV4-2 to TRBJ2-3; D unclear. V shed 0 bases and J shed 14 bases, with 18 bases lying between them. The CDR3 consists of 14 residues. Germline CDR1 LGHNA, CDR2 YNFKEQ. CDR3 DNA sequence: TGTGCCAGCAGCCAAGAGCTTCCCCTCGGCGGTCGGTATTTT. Translated: CASSQELPLGGRYF.

The chain couples TRBV2 to TRBJ1-2; the D gene is possibly TRBD1 (5 bases). The ends were cut back, 7 bases at V and 8 bases at J, with 20 bases in the middle. The CDR3 runs to 14 residues. The V gene's germline CDR1 is SNHLY and CDR2 FYNNEI. CDR3 in DNA: TGTGCCAGCATCGGGGACTCCTCCGGAAGGGGCTACACCTTC. Translated, it gives CASIGDSSGRGYTF.

The chain employs TRBV7-2 and TRBJ1-4, with a possible D match to TRBD1 (5 bases). The V and J ends lost 6 bases and 0 bases respectively, with 11 bases between them. CDR3 length equals 15 residues. Germline CDR1 SGHTA, CDR2 FQGNSA. This CDR3 is CASRGEGTTNEKLFF. CDR3 nucleotide sequence: TGTGCCAGCAGGGGGGAGGGGACAACTAATGAAAAACTGTTTTTT.